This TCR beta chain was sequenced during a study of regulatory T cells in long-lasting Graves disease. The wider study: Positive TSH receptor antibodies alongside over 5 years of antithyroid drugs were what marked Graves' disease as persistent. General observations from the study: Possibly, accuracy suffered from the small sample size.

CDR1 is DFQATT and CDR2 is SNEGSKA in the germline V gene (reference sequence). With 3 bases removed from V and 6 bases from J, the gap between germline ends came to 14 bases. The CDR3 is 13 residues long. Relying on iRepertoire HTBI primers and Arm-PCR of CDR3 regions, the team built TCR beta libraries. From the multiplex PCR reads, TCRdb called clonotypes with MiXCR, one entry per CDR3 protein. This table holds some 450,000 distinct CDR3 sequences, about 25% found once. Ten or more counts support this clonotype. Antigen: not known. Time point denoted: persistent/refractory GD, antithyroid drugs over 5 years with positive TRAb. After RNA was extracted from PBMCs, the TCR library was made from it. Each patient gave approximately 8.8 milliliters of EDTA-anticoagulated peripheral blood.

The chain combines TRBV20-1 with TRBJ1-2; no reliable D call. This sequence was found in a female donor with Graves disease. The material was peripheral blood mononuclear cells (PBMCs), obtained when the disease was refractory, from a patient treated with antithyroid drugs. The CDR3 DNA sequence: TGCAGTGCTAGTGACGGCTTTTTTAATGGCTACACCTTC. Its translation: CSASDGFFNGYTF.